Included here is one TCR beta chain sequence, with context. Germline and junction disagree at one end, which may indicate a read error. The sample belongs to a study of CD8 T cells in ankylosing spondylitis. This CDR3 is 13 amino acids long. Germline V gives CDR1 SGHKS, CDR2 YYEKEE (reference sequence). TCRdb used MiXCR to reprocess the 5' RACE reads, holding one entry per CDR3 protein. The sample shows 300,000 to 350,000 distinct CDR3 sequences, 20% to 25% of them seen only once. The chain has TRBV5-5 and TRBJ2-2, with D uncertain. The receptor comes from a female donor with ankylosing spondylitis or in good health (not recorded which). Sequenced input: blood, either unsorted or a sorted T cell fraction (not recorded which). CDR3 nucleotide sequence: TGTCCCAGCAGCTTAGTCCCGACCGGGGAGCTGTTTTTT. It encodes CPSSLVPTGELFF.